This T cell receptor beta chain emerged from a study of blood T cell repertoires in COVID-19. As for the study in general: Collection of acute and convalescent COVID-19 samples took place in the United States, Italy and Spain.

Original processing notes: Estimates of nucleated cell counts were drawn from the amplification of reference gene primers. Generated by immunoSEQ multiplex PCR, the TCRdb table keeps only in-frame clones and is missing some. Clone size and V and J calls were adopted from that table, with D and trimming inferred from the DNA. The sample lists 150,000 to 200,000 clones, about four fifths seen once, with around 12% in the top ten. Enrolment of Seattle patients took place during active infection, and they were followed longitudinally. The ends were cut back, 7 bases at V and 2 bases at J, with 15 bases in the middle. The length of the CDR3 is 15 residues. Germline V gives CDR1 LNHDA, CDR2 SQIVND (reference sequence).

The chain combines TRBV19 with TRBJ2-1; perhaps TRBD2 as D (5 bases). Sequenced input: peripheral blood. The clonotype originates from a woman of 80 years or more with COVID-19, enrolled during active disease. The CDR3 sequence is CASTIEGEPYNEQFF. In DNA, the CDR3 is TGTGCCAGTACCATCGAGGGAGAGCCCTACAATGAGCAGTTCTTC.